This T cell receptor (beta chain) is drawn from a study of blood T cell repertoires in COVID-19. The table lists this clone with a few counts. Repertoires were generated with immunoSEQ multiplex PCR, while TCRdb's copy carries only in-frame clones and drops some. The sample lists 180,000 or so clones, around four fifths seen once, with about 4.6% in the top ten. The source material was PBMCs or T cells enriched from blood (not recorded which). The clonotype originates from a woman aged 45-65 years who had recovered from COVID-19.

CDR3 sequence: CASSPGLAGGRQYF. The CDR3 DNA is TGTGCCAGCAGCCCGGGACTAGCGGGGGGGAGGCAGTATTTT. The V call is TRBV6-2 or TRBV6-3, the J call TRBJ2-3, with 16 bases lining up with TRBD2. This CDR3 spans 14 amino acids. Germline V lookup: CDR1 MNHEY, CDR2 SVGEGT. The trim removed 6 bases at V and 11 bases at J, leaving 5 bases unmatched.